Listed here are 27 T cell receptor beta chains from one sample, sequenced in a study of Graves' ophthalmopathy and Graves' hyperthyroidism. The authors amplified TCR beta CDR3 regions from RNA transcripts. An initial RT-PCR round employing HTBI primers preceded a second-round multiplex PCR. Each CDR3 protein is one row after TCRdb ran MiXCR on the multiplex PCR reads. The table shows about 240,000 distinct CDR3 sequences, with roughly 50% occurring only once. Sequenced: peripheral blood. These receptors all come from an adult man with Graves' ophthalmopathy.

The chain recombines TRBV7-2 with TRBJ1-5; D call uncertain. CDR1 and CDR2 from the germline V gene are SGHTA and FQGNSA. The CDR3 spans 14 residues. Trimming left V 2 bases short and J 2 bases short, with 7 bases between. CDR3 region: CASSLPRGNQPQHF. The DNA of the CDR3 is TGTGCCAGCAGCTTACCCCGGGGCAATCAGCCCCAGCATTTT.

This clonotype has more than one count but fewer than ten. The chain has TRBV29-1 and TRBJ1-1; TRBD1 aligns across 11 bases. The CDR3 is 13 amino acids. The germline V gene encodes CDR1 SQVTM and CDR2 ANQGSEA. The junction had 5 bases not matched to a gene; V was cut back by 6 bases and J by 5 bases. The CDR3 region is CSVRDRGWTEAFF. The CDR3 region has the DNA TGCAGCGTGAGGGACAGGGGGTGGACTGAAGCTTTCTTT.

The V call is TRBV2, the J call TRBJ1-3, with D maybe TRBD1 (6 bases). The V end lost 4 bases, the J end lost 9 bases, and 13 bases lay between the germline ends. Germline CDR1 and CDR2: SNHLY and FYNNEI. The CDR3 is made up of 13 amino acids. In nucleotides, the CDR3 is TGTGCCAGCAGTGCTTCAACAGGGACCACCATATATTTT. It specifies CASSASTGTTIYF.

This chain uses TRBV19 with TRBJ1-1; D not resolved. V was trimmed by 5 bases and J by 1 base, leaving 14 bases between them. Germline CDR1 and CDR2: LNHDA and SQIVND (reference sequence). This CDR3 has 15 residues. CDR3 in DNA: TGTGCCAGTAGTGGCACCGGGTCCCCGAACACTGAAGCTTTCTTT. Residues: CASSGTGSPNTEAFF.

This chain joins TRBV5-1 and TRBJ1-2; no reliable D call. V lost 3 bases, J lost 4 bases, and 16 bases lay in between. Germline CDR1 SGHRS, CDR2 YFSETQ. This CDR3 is built from 15 residues. CDR3 sequence reads: CASSSLRPETYGYTF. CDR3 sequence (DNA): TGCGCCAGCAGCTCCCTCCGTCCGGAAACCTATGGCTACACCTTC.

This sequence joins TRBV7-6 and TRBJ1-6, with D unclear. Germline CDR1 and CDR2: SGHVS and FNYEAQ. Trimming took 5 bases from V and 3 from J, leaving 11 bases between them. The CDR3 runs to 15 residues. CDR3 in DNA: TGTGCCAGCAGCCCCACTGCATACTATAATTCACCCCTCCACTTT. It codes for CASSPTAYYNSPLHF.

The chain recombines TRBV20-1 with TRBJ2-5; TRBD2 matches 7 bases. TRBJ2-7 matches the DNA end more closely, so the J call is doubtful. The CDR3 length is 13 residues. Germline values: CDR1 DFQATT, CDR2 SNEGSKA (reference sequence). Here the CDR3 DNA reads TGCAGTGCCCCCGGGGCTAGCGGATACGAGCAGTACTTC. This codes for CSAPGASGYEQYF.

This clonotype was detected a few times. The chain couples TRBV20-1 to TRBJ2-7, with 13 bases that match TRBD2. CDR3 length: 15 residues. J lost 5 bases, V lost 0 bases, and 4 bases had no gene match. From germline, CDR1 is DFQATT and CDR2 SNEGSKA (reference sequence). The CDR3 protein is CSARDPGTSGNEQYF. The CDR3 nucleotides are TGCAGTGCTAGAGATCCGGGGACTAGCGGGAACGAGCAGTACTTC.

The chain is built from TRBV5-4 and TRBJ2-7, with TRBD2 identical over 8 bases. Per germline, CDR1 SGHNT and CDR2 YYREEE (reference sequence). With V trimmed by 1 base and J by 3 bases, 6 bases remained unmatched. CDR3 length: 15 amino acids. CDR3 sequence reads: CASSLKRERVYEQYF. For the CDR3, the DNA is TGTGCCAGCAGCTTGAAGCGGGAGAGGGTCTACGAGCAGTACTTC.

This clonotype was seen only a few times. As DNA, the CDR3 is TGTGCCAGCAGCCAAGTCGCTACCCTCGAGCAGTACTTC. Its translation is CASSQVATLEQYF. The chain combines TRBV3-1 with TRBJ2-7; D unresolved. In germline, CDR1 is LGHDT, CDR2 YNNKEL (reference sequence). The CDR3 length is 13 residues. The ends were cut back, 1 base at V and 6 bases at J, with 10 bases in the middle.

J is TRBJ2-5 and V is TRBV10-3; 11 bases map to TRBD2. The germline V gene has CDR1 ENHRY and CDR2 SYGVKD. CDR3 length: 15 residues. Trimming took 6 bases from V and 0 from J; bases not matched to a gene: 3. CDR3 sequence: CAISLTSGNQETQYF. CDR3 coding DNA: TGTGCCATCAGCTTGACTAGCGGGAACCAAGAGACCCAGTACTTC.

CDR3 loop: CSVEARRNTQYF. Here the CDR3 DNA reads TGCAGCGTTGAAGCCCGGCGGAATACGCAGTATTTT. V and J are TRBV29-1 and TRBJ2-3; D call uncertain. V was shortened by 1 base and J by 7 bases, with 9 bases between the two germline ends. The CDR3 is 12 amino acids. Germline assignment: CDR1 SQVTM and CDR2 ANQGSEA.

The chain carries TRBV2 and TRBJ1-1; 10 bases agree with TRBD1. The CDR3 contains 14 residues. CDR1 is SNHLY, CDR2 FYNNEI, per germline. The ends lost 2 bases at V and 11 bases at J; junction bases unmatched: 8. CDR3 loop: CASSEFLGQGWAFF. DNA for the CDR3: TGTGCCAGCAGTGAATTTTTGGGACAGGGGTGGGCTTTCTTT. The variable domain in full, with the rest retrieved from reference TRBV2 and TRBJ1-1, is EPEVTQTPSHQVTQMGQEVILRCVPISNHLYFYWYRQILGQKVEFLVSFYNNEISEKSEIFDDQFSVERPDGSNFTLKIRSTKLEDSAMYFCASSEFLGQGWAFFGQGTRLTVV.

The chain links TRBV10-3 to TRBJ2-7; D may be TRBD1 or TRBD2 (6 bases each). Germline V gene data show CDR1 as ENHRY and CDR2 as SYGVKD. V lost 9 bases and J 5 bases, leaving 20 bases between the germline ends. This CDR3 comprises 14 residues. The CDR3: CAIGGSGLFHEQYF. As DNA, the CDR3 is TGTGCCATAGGGGGGTCGGGCTTGTTCCACGAGCAGTACTTC.

This clonotype was counted ten times or more. The chain carries TRBV10-3 and TRBJ1-1, with D unresolved. The CDR3 contains 14 residues. Germline CDR1 ENHRY, CDR2 SYGVKD. V was pared by 3 bases and J by 0 bases, with 8 bases between. The DNA for the CDR3 is TGTGCCATCAGTGAAGGTGCGGTGAACACTGAAGCTTTCTTT. Translation gives CAISEGAVNTEAFF.

A single count supports this clonotype. This chain joins TRBV19 and TRBJ1-5; D gene uncertain. V lost 11 bases and J lost 3, with 14 bases in between. The CDR3 runs 13 residues. Germline lookup yields CDR1 LNHDA and CDR2 SQIVND (reference sequence). The CDR3 DNA follows: TGTGCCGGCCGGGTGGCCCCCAATCAGCCCCAGCATTTT. Protein product: CAGRVAPNQPQHF.

This chain uses TRBV5-8 with TRBJ1-6; the D gene is possibly TRBD1 (6 bases). This CDR3 contains 16 residues. Deletions cut 4 bases from V and 7 bases from J, with 18 bases between. In germline, CDR1 is SGHTS, CDR2 YDEGEE. The CDR3 protein is CASSPAQEGGNSPLHF. CDR3 bases: TGTGCCAGCAGCCCGGCTCAGGAAGGGGGGAATTCACCCCTCCACTTT.

This clonotype was seen repeatedly, ten times or more. The chain recombines TRBV7-3 with TRBJ2-2; TRBD2 matches at 9 bases. The V segment lost 3 bases and the J segment 8 bases; nucleotides outside the gene matches: 7. The length of the CDR3 is 15 residues. Germline CDR1 is SGHTA and CDR2 is FQGTGA. The CDR3 reads CASSFRRGGDGELFF. CDR3 bases: TGTGCCAGCAGCTTTCGGCGGGGGGGCGATGGGGAGCTGTTTTTT.

The rearrangement uses TRBV15 and TRBJ2-5, with 10 bases lining up with TRBD1. In germline, CDR1 is LNHNV, CDR2 YYDKDF (reference sequence). The CDR3 length is 16 residues. The junction had 9 bases not matched to a gene; V was cut back by 3 bases and J by 5 bases. The CDR3 loop is CATSSIRDRGHETQYF. The CDR3 nucleotides read TGTGCCACCAGCAGTATCCGGGACAGGGGTCATGAGACCCAGTACTTC.

There are a few counts of this clonotype. The chain employs TRBV20-1 and TRBJ2-7, with 7 bases matching TRBD2. Unmatched junction bases numbered 4, after V lost 0 bases and J lost 2 bases. This CDR3 has 14 residues. CDR1 and CDR2 (germline): DFQATT, SNEGSKA (reference sequence). Here the CDR3 DNA reads TGCAGTGCTAGAGAGGGAGGGAAAGCCTACGAGCAGTACTTC. It specifies CSAREGGKAYEQYF.

This chain joins TRBV9 and TRBJ2-7; 7 bases map to TRBD1. The germline V gene encodes CDR1 SGDLS and CDR2 YYNGEE. The V gene end was trimmed by 0 bases and the J gene end by 4 bases; junction bases not matched to a gene: 4. The CDR3 is made up of 14 amino acids. CDR3 region: CASSVAAGGYEQYF. CDR3 nucleotide sequence: TGTGCCAGCAGCGTAGCGGCAGGGGGATACGAGCAGTACTTC.

This clonotype was picked up a small number of times. This chain joins TRBV5-4 and TRBJ1-1; D ambiguous. V lost 1 base and J lost 7, with 11 bases in between. The CDR3 spans 13 residues. Germline values: CDR1 SGHNT, CDR2 YYREEE (reference sequence). The CDR3 loop reads CASSLSQGSEAFF. As DNA, the CDR3 is TGTGCCAGCAGCTTGTCCCAAGGAAGTGAAGCTTTCTTT.

This chain connects TRBV9 to TRBJ1-3, with 7 bases matching TRBD1. CDR1 is SGDLS, CDR2 YYNGEE, per germline. J was trimmed by 0 bases and V by 4 bases; bases with no gene match: 7. This CDR3 has 16 residues. The CDR3 region has the DNA TGTGCCAGCAGCCGGGGGAGACAGGGCTCTGGAAACACCATATATTTT. Protein sequence: CASSRGRQGSGNTIYF.

The rearrangement links TRBV29-1 to TRBJ1-5; a possible D gene is TRBD1 (6 bases). This CDR3 is 13 amino acids long. Trimming took off 6 bases at V and 5 bases at J, with 14 bases between the two ends. Germline assignment: CDR1 SQVTM and CDR2 ANQGSEA. The CDR3 protein is CSVLSQGHQPQHF. The CDR3 region has the DNA TGCAGCGTCCTGTCACAGGGTCATCAGCCCCAGCATTTT.

This clonotype turned up a few times. The gene calls are TRBV4-1 and TRBJ2-7; 7 nucleotides line up with TRBD1. This CDR3 spans 12 amino acids. The germline V gene encodes CDR1 MGHRA and CDR2 YSYEKL. V lost 1 base to trimming and J lost 7 bases; unmatched junction nucleotides: 1. The chain's CDR3 is CASSQVGQEQYF. The DNA for the CDR3 is TGCGCCAGCAGCCAAGTGGGACAGGAGCAGTACTTC.

This sequence joins TRBV19 and TRBJ2-7; D uncertain. V was trimmed by 5 bases and J by 3 bases, leaving 14 bases between them. Germline V lookup: CDR1 LNHDA, CDR2 SQIVND (reference sequence). The CDR3 loop spans 14 amino acids. The CDR3 DNA reads TGTGCCAGTAGTTACGATGGAGTTTACTACGAGCAGTACTTC. It translates to CASSYDGVYYEQYF.

In its sample, this clonotype was seen a few times. The rearrangement uses TRBV12-3 or TRBV12-4 and TRBJ2-2; 8 positions agree with TRBD1. The CDR3 is 16 residues long. V gave up 4 bases and J gave up 2 bases; unmatched junction bases: 6. CDR3 coding DNA: TGTGCCAGCAGTTACCCGGGACAGGCTAACACCGGGGAGCTGTTTTTT. This sequence encodes CASSYPGQANTGELFF.